These T cell receptor beta chains were read from a single sample in a study of blood T cell repertoires in COVID-19. Profiled with immunoSEQ multiplex PCR; TCRdb holds only in-frame clones, not every one. The repertoire consists of roughly 41,000 clones, with 90% occurring once and the leading ten covering approximately 26%. Sequenced material: peripheral blood. Receptors originate from a man between 60 and 75 years old with active or convalescent COVID-19. Both conserved end residues are trimmed from each CDR3. A D gene is named only where the DNA matches it firmly.

TRBV3-1/TRBV3-2	TRBJ2-5	TRBD2	ASSLEHGAGGGETQY
TRBV3-1/TRBV3-2	TRBJ2-3	.	ASSQGGLNTDTQY
TRBV5-4	TRBJ2-1	TRBD2	ASSPAGLAGNNEQF
TRBV14	TRBJ1-3	.	ASSQEVGGNTIY
TRBV10-3	TRBJ1-5	TRBD1	AISTGTGINQPQH
TRBV3-1/TRBV3-2	TRBJ2-3	TRBD2	ASSQYISGSGADTQY
TRBV30	TRBJ1-5	TRBD1	ASNSGQVDQPQH
TRBV14	TRBJ2-1	TRBD2	ASSSRLTSGPNEQF
TRBV9	TRBJ2-7	.	ASSGLSAGNYEQY
TRBV9	TRBJ2-5	.	ASSATVQETQY
TRBV4-1	TRBJ2-5	.	ASSHSRSGEETQY
TRBV28	TRBJ1-1	TRBD1	ASSFPAGQAPEAF
TRBV5-1	TRBJ2-6	.	ASSLAAFSGANVLT
TRBV2	TRBJ2-1	TRBD1	ASSEAGQGIDEQF
TRBV20-1	TRBJ1-5	.	SAGWPQH
TRBV5-1	TRBJ2-4	.	ASSLGQNGNIQY
TRBV7-2	TRBJ2-7	TRBD2	ASSFRRGAYEQY
TRBV5-1	TRBJ1-2	.	ASSLALTHRNYGYT
TRBV19	TRBJ1-5	.	ASSIIGWARDGNQPQH
TRBV3-1/TRBV3-2	TRBJ2-3	.	ASSQESGSTDTQY
TRBV4-1	TRBJ1-3	TRBD1	ASSQPQGFRNTIY
TRBV12-3/TRBV12-4	TRBJ2-7	TRBD2	ASSLGGSEQY
TRBV5-1	TRBJ2-5	TRBD2	ASSRTLAGQETQY
TRBV28	TRBJ2-7	.	ASSPAAGRFHEQY
TRBV9	TRBJ2-2	TRBD1	ASSAPGTGVYKSGELF
TRBV28	TRBJ2-3	.	ASSSGPHTQY
TRBV7-6	TRBJ2-7	TRBD2	ASSRTSSISYEQY
TRBV11-2	TRBJ2-3	.	ASSKIGQGASTDTQY
TRBV7-3	TRBJ2-2	TRBD2	ASSLNAGAYTGELF
TRBV5-1	TRBJ2-1	.	ASGHGFVQF
TRBV6-2/TRBV6-3	TRBJ2-1	TRBD2	ASSYLASGLYNEQF
TRBV4-1	TRBJ1-6	.	ASSQETGSSYNSPLH
TRBV6-2/TRBV6-3	TRBJ1-5	.	ASSSSQGGLVNQPQH
TRBV14	TRBJ2-5	.	ASSQDEKGSLETQY
TRBV7-8	TRBJ1-4	TRBD1	ASSLTPGQAHEKLF
TRBV13	TRBJ1-4	TRBD1	ASSPTGVGDEKLF
TRBV29-1	TRBJ2-7	TRBD2	SVGIAGGSTGQY
TRBV21-1	TRBJ2-3	.	ASSRRPDTQY
TRBV30	TRBJ1-2	.	AWRLGGGYGYT
TRBV28	TRBJ1-1	.	ASSPLREEAF
TRBV7-2	TRBJ2-2	.	ASSFPGPNTGELF
TRBV5-4	TRBJ1-1	.	ASRPGLRDEAF
TRBV5-3	TRBJ1-3	.	ARSADRRQGRSGNTIY
TRBV7-2	TRBJ1-2	TRBD1	ASSPGTGYYGYT